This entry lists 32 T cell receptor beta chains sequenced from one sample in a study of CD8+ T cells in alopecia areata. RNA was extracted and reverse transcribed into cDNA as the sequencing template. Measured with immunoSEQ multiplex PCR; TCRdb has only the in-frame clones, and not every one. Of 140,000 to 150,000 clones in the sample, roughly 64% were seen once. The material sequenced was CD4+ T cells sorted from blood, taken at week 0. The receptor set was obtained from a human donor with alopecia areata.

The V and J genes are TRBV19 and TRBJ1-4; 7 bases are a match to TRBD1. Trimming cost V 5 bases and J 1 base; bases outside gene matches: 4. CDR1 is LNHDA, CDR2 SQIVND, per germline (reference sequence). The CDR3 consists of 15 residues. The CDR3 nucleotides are TGTGCCAGTAGTCCACGACAGGGAACTAATGAAAAACTGTTTTTT. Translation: CASSPRQGTNEKLFF.

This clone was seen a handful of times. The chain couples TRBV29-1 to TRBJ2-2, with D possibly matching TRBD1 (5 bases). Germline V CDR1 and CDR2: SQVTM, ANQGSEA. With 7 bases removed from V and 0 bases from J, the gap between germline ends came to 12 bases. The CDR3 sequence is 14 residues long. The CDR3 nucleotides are TGCAGCGCTGGGGCTCCTTCGAACACCGGGGAGCTGTTTTTT. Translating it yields CSAGAPSNTGELFF.

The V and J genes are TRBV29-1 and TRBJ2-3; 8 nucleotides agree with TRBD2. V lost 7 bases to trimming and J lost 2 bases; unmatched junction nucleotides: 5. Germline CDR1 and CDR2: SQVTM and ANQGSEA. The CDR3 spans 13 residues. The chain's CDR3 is CSDGGANTDTQYF. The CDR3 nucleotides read TGCAGCGACGGGGGGGCAAACACAGATACGCAGTATTTT.

As DNA, the CDR3 is TGTGCCAGCAGTGGGTCGGCGGTGTCCTCTGGAAACACCATATATTTT. Its translation is CASSGSAVSSGNTIYF. The V call is TRBV2, the J call TRBJ1-3, with D uncertain. The CDR3 extends over 16 amino acids. V was clipped by 4 bases and J by 0 bases, with 13 bases between them. Germline V gene sequence: CDR1 SNHLY, CDR2 FYNNEI.

CDR3 amino acids: CASTRGGSIYEQYF. The CDR3 DNA reads TGCGCCAGCACTAGAGGGGGCAGTATTTACGAGCAGTACTTC. The V call is TRBV5-1, the J call TRBJ2-7, with TRBD1 matching over 7 bases. CDR1 is SGHRS and CDR2 is YFSETQ in the germline V gene. This CDR3 contains 14 residues. Losses at the gene ends were 6 bases for V and 4 bases for J; bases not matched to a gene: 10.

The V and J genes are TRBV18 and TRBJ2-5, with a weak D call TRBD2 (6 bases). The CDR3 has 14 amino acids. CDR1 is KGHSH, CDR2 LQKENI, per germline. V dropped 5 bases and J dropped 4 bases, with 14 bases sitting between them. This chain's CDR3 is CASSSTSGGETQYF. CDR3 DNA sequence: TGTGCCAGCTCATCGACTAGTGGAGGAGAGACCCAGTACTTC.

The CDR3 coding sequence is TGTGCCAGCAGTTACCAAGAGACCCAGTACTTC. The encoded protein is CASSYQETQYF. The chain recombines TRBV5-6 with TRBJ2-5, with D unclear. Germline CDR1 SGHDT, CDR2 YYEEEE. Between the trimmed V and J ends, which lost 5 bases and 0 bases, there was a span of 2 bases. The CDR3 contains 11 residues.

For the CDR3, the DNA is TGTGCCAGCAGGCCGACAGCTAATGAAGCTTTCTTT. The encoded protein is CASRPTANEAFF. The rearrangement uses TRBV6-5 and TRBJ1-1, with D perhaps matching TRBD1 (5 bases). V dropped 6 bases and J dropped 7 bases, with 12 bases sitting between them. Germline values: CDR1 MNHEY, CDR2 SVGAGI. The CDR3 is 12 residues long.

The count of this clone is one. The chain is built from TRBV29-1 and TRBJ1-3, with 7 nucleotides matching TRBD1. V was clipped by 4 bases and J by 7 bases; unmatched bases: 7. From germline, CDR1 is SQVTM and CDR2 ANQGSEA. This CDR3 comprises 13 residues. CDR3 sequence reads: CSVGTGDRNTIYF. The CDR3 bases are TGCAGCGTTGGAACAGGGGATAGGAACACCATATATTTT.

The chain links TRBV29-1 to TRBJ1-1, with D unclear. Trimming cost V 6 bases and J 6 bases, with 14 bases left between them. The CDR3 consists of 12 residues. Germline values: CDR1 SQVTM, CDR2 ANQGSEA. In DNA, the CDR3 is TGCAGCGTCGAGGTCACAGTAGCTGAAGCTTTCTTT. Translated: CSVEVTVAEAFF.

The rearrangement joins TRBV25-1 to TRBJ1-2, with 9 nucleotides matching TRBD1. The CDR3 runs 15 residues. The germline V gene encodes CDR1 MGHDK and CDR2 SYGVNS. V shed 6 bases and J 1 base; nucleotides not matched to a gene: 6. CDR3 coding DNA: TGTGCCAGCAGCACCGGGACAGGGTATAACTATGGCTACACCTTC. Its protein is CASSTGTGYNYGYTF.

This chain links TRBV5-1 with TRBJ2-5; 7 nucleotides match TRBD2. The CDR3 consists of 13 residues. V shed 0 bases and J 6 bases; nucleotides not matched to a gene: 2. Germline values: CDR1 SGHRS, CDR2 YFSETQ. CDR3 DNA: TGCGCCAGCAGCTTGGGCGGGGGAAAGACCCAGTACTTC. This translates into CASSLGGGKTQYF.

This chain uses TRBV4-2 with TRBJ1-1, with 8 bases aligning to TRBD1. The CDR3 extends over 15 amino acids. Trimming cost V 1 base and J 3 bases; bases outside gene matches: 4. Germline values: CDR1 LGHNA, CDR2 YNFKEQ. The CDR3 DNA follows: TGTGCCAGCAGCCAAGGGACAGGGTACTACACTGAAGCTTTCTTT. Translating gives CASSQGTGYYTEAFF.

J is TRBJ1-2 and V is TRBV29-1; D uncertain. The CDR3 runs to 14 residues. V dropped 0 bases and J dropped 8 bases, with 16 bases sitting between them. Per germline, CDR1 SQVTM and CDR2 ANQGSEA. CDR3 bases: TGCAGCGTTGAAGAGGGTAGTATCGGATCGGGCTACACCTTC. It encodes CSVEEGSIGSGYTF.

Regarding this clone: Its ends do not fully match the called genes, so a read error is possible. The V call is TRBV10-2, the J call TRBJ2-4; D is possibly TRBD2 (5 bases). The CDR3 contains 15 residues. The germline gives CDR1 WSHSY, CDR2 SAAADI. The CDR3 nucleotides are TGTGCCAGCGGACCAGGAAACCCCCCGAAAAACATTCAGTACTTC. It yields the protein CASGPGNPPKNIQYF.

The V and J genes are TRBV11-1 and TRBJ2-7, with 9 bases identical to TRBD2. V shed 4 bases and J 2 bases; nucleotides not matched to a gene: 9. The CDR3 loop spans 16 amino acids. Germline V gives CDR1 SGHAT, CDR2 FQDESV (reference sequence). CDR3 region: CASSSRIAGAAYEQYF. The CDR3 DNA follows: TGTGCCAGCAGCTCAAGGATAGCGGGGGCCGCCTACGAGCAGTACTTC.

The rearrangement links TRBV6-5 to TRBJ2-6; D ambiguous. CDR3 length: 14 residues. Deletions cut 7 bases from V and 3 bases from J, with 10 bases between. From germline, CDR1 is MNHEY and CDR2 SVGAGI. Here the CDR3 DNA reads TGTGCCAGCACCAAAGTCGGTGGGGCCAACGTCCTGACTTTC. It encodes CASTKVGGANVLTF.

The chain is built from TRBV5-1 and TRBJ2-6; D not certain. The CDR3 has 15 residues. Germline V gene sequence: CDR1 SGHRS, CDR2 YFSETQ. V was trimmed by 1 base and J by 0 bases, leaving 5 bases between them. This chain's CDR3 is CASSLWGSGANVLTF. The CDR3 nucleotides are TGCGCCAGCAGCTTGTGGGGCTCTGGGGCCAACGTCCTGACTTTC.

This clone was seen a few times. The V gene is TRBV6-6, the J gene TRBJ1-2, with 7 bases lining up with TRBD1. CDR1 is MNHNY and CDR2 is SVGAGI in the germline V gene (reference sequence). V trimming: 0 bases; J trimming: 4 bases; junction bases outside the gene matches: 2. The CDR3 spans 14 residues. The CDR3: CASSYSDRRYGYTF. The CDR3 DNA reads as TGTGCCAGCAGTTACTCGGACAGGCGCTATGGCTACACCTTC.

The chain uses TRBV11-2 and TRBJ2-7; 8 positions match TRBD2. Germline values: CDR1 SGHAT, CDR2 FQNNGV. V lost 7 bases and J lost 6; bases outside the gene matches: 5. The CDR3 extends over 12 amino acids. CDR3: CASTGLVSEQYF. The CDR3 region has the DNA TGTGCCAGCACGGGACTAGTATCCGAGCAGTACTTC.

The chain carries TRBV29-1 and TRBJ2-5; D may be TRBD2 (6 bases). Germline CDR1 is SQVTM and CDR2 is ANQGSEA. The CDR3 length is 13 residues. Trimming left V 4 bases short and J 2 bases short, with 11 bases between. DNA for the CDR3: TGCAGCGTTGGGCCGAGCGGGCAAGAGACCCAGTACTTC. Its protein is CSVGPSGQETQYF.

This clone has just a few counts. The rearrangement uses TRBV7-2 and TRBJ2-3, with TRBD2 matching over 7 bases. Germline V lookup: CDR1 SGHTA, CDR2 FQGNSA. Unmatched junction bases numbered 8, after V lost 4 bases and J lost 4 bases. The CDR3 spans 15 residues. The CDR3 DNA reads TGTGCCAGCAGCTCCCAGATTACTAGCGCAGATACGCAGTATTTT. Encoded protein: CASSSQITSADTQYF.

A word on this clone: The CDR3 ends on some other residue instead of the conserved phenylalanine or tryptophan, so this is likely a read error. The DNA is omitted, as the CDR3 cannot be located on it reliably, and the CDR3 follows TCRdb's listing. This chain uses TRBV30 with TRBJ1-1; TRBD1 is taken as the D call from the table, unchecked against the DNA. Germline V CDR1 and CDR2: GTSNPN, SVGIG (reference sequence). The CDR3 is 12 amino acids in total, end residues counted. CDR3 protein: CAWRLPGGAGVT.

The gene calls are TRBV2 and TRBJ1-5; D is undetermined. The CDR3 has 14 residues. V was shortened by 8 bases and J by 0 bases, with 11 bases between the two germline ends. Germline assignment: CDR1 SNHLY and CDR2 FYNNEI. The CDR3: CASSYTLSNQPQHF. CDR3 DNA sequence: TGTGCCAGCTCCTATACCCTTAGCAATCAGCCCCAGCATTTT.

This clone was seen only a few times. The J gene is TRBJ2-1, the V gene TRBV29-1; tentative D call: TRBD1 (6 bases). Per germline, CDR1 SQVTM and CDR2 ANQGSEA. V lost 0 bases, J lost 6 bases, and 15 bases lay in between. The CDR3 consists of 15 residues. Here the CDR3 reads CSVEDLKQGFNEQFF. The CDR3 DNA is TGCAGCGTTGAAGATCTTAAGCAGGGGTTCAATGAGCAGTTCTTC.

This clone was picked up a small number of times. CDR3 nucleotide sequence: TGCGCCAGCAGCCCCCAAAGGATCCCTTCCTACGAGCAGTACTTC. Its translation is CASSPQRIPSYEQYF. The chain joins TRBV4-1 to TRBJ2-7; D unresolved. With 4 bases removed from V and 1 base from J, the gap between germline ends came to 14 bases. Germline V gene data show CDR1 as MGHRA and CDR2 as YSYEKL. CDR3 length equals 15 residues.

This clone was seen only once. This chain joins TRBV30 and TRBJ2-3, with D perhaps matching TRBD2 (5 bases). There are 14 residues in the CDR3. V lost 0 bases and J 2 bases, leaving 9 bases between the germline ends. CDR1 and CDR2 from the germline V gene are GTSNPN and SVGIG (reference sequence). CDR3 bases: TGTGCCTGGAGTGTACTAGGAAACACAGATACGCAGTATTTT. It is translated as CAWSVLGNTDTQYF.

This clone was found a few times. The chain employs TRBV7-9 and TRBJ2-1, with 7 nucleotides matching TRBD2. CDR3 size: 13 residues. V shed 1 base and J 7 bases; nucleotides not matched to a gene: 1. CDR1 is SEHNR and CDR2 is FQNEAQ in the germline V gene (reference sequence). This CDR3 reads CASSLGTSNEQFF. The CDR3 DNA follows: TGTGCCAGCAGCTTAGGGACTAGTAATGAGCAGTTCTTC.

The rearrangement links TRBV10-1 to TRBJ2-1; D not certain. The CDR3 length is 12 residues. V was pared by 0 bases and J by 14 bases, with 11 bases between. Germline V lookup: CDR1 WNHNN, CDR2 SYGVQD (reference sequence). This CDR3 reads CASSESTGAKFF. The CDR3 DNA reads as TGCGCCAGCAGTGAGTCGACTGGAGCCAAGTTCTTC.

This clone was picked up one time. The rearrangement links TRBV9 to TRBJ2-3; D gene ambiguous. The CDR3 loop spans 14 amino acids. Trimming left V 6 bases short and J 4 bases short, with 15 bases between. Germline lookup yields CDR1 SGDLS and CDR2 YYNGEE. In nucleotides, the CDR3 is TGTGCCAGCAAGCCAGCGCTTCGATCAGATACGCAGTATTTT. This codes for CASKPALRSDTQYF.

In nucleotides, the CDR3 is TGTGCCAGCAGATTACTAGAGGCAGATACGCAGTATTTT. Its translation: CASRLLEADTQYF. J is TRBJ2-3 and V is TRBV27; maybe TRBD2 (5 bases). The CDR3 has 13 amino acids. V lost 6 bases and J 4 bases, leaving 11 bases between the germline ends. Germline V gene data show CDR1 as MNHEY and CDR2 as SMNVEV (reference sequence).

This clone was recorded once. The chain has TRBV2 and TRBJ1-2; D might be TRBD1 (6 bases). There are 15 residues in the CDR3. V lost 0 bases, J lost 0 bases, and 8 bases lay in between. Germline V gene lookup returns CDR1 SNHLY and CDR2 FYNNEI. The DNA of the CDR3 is TGTGCCAGCAGTGAAGCCGGGACACCTAACTATGGCTACACCTTC. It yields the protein CASSEAGTPNYGYTF.